These 20 T cell receptor beta chains originate from one sample sequenced in a study of radiotherapy plus CTLA-4 blockade in lung cancer (dated by TCRdb to between 2018 and 2020). Libraries came from the immunoSEQ multiplex PCR assay. TCRdb stores this immuneACCESS table with in-frame sequences only. Part of the clones is absent; in the studies checked, under half of the shortfall reflects unresolved V genes, and no reason is known for the rest. A total of some 80,000 clones appear in this sample, roughly 79% of them only once. About 23% of the sample is in the top ten clones. The source was peripheral blood, collected from a patient treated with radiotherapy plus ipilimumab. These receptors all come from a human donor with non-small cell lung cancer whose response to radiotherapy plus ipilimumab could not be evaluated. Some clones in this sample may be carry-over from other donors' samples.

The genes are TRBV7-8 and TRBJ2-1; TRBD1 agrees at 9 bases. Germline V gene lookup returns CDR1 SGHVS and CDR2 FQNEAQ. The V gene end was trimmed by 0 bases and the J gene end by 15 bases; junction bases not matched to a gene: 9. There are 14 residues in the CDR3. Here the CDR3 DNA reads TGTGCCAGCAGCTTAGCCCGGGACAGGGCAATGGGGTTCTTC. It codes for CASSLARDRAMGFF.

This clone was seen a handful of times. V and J are TRBV5-3 and TRBJ2-5; 9 bases line up with TRBD1. TRBV5-3 is designated an ORF whose function remains uncertain. There are 15 residues in the CDR3. Germline trimming cut 0 bases from V and 4 bases from J; bases unmatched to any gene: 4. The CDR3 region has the DNA TGTGCCAGAAGCTTGGCAGGGACAGGGAGAGAGACCCAGTACTTC. Its protein is CARSLAGTGRETQYF.

This clone was detected only once. The J gene is TRBJ1-4, the V gene TRBV18; 9 bases are shared with TRBD1. Per the germline V gene, CDR1 is KGHSH and CDR2 is LQKENI. This CDR3 has 15 residues. Trimming took 4 bases from V and 6 from J; bases not matched to a gene: 6. The CDR3 is CASSQQGARDEKLFF. In nucleotides, the CDR3 is TGTGCCAGCTCACAACAGGGGGCGCGGGATGAAAAACTGTTTTTT.

This clone was counted a few times. This sequence is one base from a far larger clone and is likely a read error. The CDR3, as DNA: TGCGCCAGCAGCCCCGGGACAGGGGAAGTCACGCAGTATTTT. Amino acids: CASSPGTGEVTQYF. V gene TRBV5-1 combines with J gene TRBJ2-3; 10 bases map to TRBD1. The CDR3 sequence is 14 residues long. Germline trimming cut 4 bases from V and 9 bases from J; bases unmatched to any gene: 8. CDR1 SGHRS and CDR2 YFSETQ come from the germline V gene.

CDR3 nucleotide sequence: TGTGCCAGCAGCTTAAGGGACAGTGGAAACACCATATATTTT. Protein product: CASSLRDSGNTIYF. The gene calls are TRBV7-8 and TRBJ1-3; TRBD1 aligns across 7 bases. Germline assignment: CDR1 SGHVS and CDR2 FQNEAQ. The CDR3 totals 14 residues. Trimming took 2 bases from V and 3 from J; bases not matched to a gene: 1.

The chain is built from TRBV11-1 and TRBJ1-6; a possible D gene is TRBD1 (6 bases). This CDR3 spans 17 amino acids. Germline values: CDR1 SGHAT, CDR2 FQDESV (reference sequence). Trimming stripped 2 bases from V and 10 bases from J, with 21 bases between. The CDR3 DNA sequence: TGTGCCAGCAGCTTAAGCGGACTCAGGGGATTGGGCTCACCCCTCCACTTT. Protein sequence: CASSLSGLRGLGSPLHF.

J is TRBJ1-3 and V is TRBV15, with D perhaps matching TRBD1 (6 bases). Germline CDR1 reads LNHNV; CDR2 reads YYDKDF (reference sequence). The CDR3 consists of 15 residues. V was shortened by 5 bases and J by 2 bases, with 13 bases between the two germline ends. CDR3 nucleotides: TGTGCCACCAGCCCCGACAGGACAGCTGGAAACACCATATATTTT. Translating it yields CATSPDRTAGNTIYF.

The CDR3 sequence is CASSSGQGLSQSYEQYF. The CDR3 DNA reads as TGTGCCAGCAGCTCTGGCCAGGGTTTAAGTCAATCCTACGAGCAGTACTTC. This chain joins TRBV27 and TRBJ2-7, with D maybe TRBD1 (5 bases). This CDR3 has 17 residues. The germline gives CDR1 MNHEY, CDR2 SMNVEV (reference sequence). V lost 6 bases and J lost 1, with 22 bases in between.

The CDR3 here is CASSPRGAGANVLTF. The CDR3 bases are TGTGCCAGCAGCCCCCGGGGGGCTGGGGCCAACGTCCTGACTTTC. The chain joins TRBV9 to TRBJ2-6; 7 nucleotides match TRBD2. CDR1 is SGDLS and CDR2 is YYNGEE in the germline V gene. The CDR3 contains 15 residues. Germline trimming cut 4 bases from V and 2 bases from J; bases unmatched to any gene: 3.

The chain couples TRBV9 to TRBJ2-7; no reliable D call. CDR1 SGDLS and CDR2 YYNGEE come from the germline V gene. The germline V and J ends were trimmed by 0 bases and 0 bases, with 13 bases remaining between them. This CDR3 has 16 residues. The CDR3 DNA follows: TGTGCCAGCAGCGTAGGCGGAACCGGCCTCTCCTACGAGCAGTACTTC. It specifies CASSVGGTGLSYEQYF.

The chain couples TRBV9 to TRBJ1-3; the D is unclear. V was pared by 3 bases and J by 3 bases, with 16 bases between. The germline CDR1 and CDR2 sequences are SGDLS and YYNGEE. CDR3 size: 16 residues. This chain's CDR3 is CASSAREGVIGNTIYF. As DNA, the CDR3 is TGTGCCAGCAGCGCCCGGGAGGGAGTCATTGGAAACACCATATATTTT.

This sequence joins TRBV18 and TRBJ2-7; possibly TRBD1 for D (6 bases). The ends were cut back, 1 base at V and 3 bases at J, with 13 bases in the middle. The CDR3 is 15 residues long. CDR1 is KGHSH, CDR2 LQKENI, per germline. CDR3 amino acids: CASSPRGRGFYEQYF. Written as DNA, the CDR3 is TGTGCCAGCTCACCACGGGGCAGGGGATTCTACGAGCAGTACTTC.

The chain uses TRBV7-2 and TRBJ2-5; 8 bases line up with TRBD2. The CDR3 consists of 17 residues. V shed 1 base and J 2 bases; nucleotides not matched to a gene: 9. Germline V gene lookup returns CDR1 SGHTA and CDR2 FQGNSA. CDR3 in amino acids: CASSLGLAGSGQETQYF. In nucleotides, the CDR3 is TGTGCCAGCAGCTTAGGGCTAGCGGGTTCGGGTCAAGAGACCCAGTACTTC.

J is TRBJ2-1 and V is TRBV9, with D possibly being TRBD2 (5 bases). V lost 3 bases to trimming and J lost 5 bases, with 12 bases between them. CDR3 size: 14 residues. CDR1 and CDR2 (germline): SGDLS, YYNGEE. The CDR3 coding sequence is TGTGCCAGCAGCGCCGAGAGGGTAGACAATGAGCAGTTCTTC. Encoded protein: CASSAERVDNEQFF.

The CDR3 DNA follows: TGTGCCAGCTCACCACCGCAGTACTCCTACAATGAGCAGTTCTTC. This translates into CASSPPQYSYNEQFF. V is TRBV18 and J is TRBJ2-1; D remains unclear. The CDR3 contains 15 residues. Deletions cut 0 bases from V and 0 bases from J, with 6 bases between. The germline gives CDR1 KGHSH, CDR2 LQKENI.

In this sample, this clone turned up once. The chain employs TRBV20-1 and TRBJ1-1; 8 bases align to TRBD1. The CDR3 extends over 11 amino acids. In germline, CDR1 is DFQATT, CDR2 SNEGSKA (reference sequence). The CDR3 reads CVTQGDTEAFF. CDR3 DNA: TGCGTAACACAGGGGGACACTGAAGCTTTCTTT.

This clone appeared a few times. The genes are TRBV6-1 and TRBJ2-1, with a possible D match to TRBD2 (6 bases). The length of the CDR3 is 12 residues. V was cut by 6 bases and J by 5 bases, with 8 bases left in between. From germline, CDR1 is MNHNS and CDR2 SASEGT. CDR3 region: CASRGTDNEQFF. In DNA, the CDR3 is TGTGCCAGCAGGGGGACTGACAATGAGCAGTTCTTC.

The chain has TRBV27 and TRBJ2-1, with TRBD2 as a possible D gene (7 bases). This CDR3 comprises 20 residues. Per the germline V gene, CDR1 is MNHEY and CDR2 is SMNVEV (reference sequence). V was clipped by 3 bases and J by 10 bases, with 34 bases between them. The CDR3 here is CASSFVLFLGRAGAPKEQFF. The CDR3 region has the DNA TGTGCCAGCAGTTTCGTATTATTCCTCGGTAGGGCGGGGGCCCCCAAAGAGCAGTTCTTC.

The chain is built from TRBV20-1 and TRBJ2-3; D not certain. This CDR3 spans 11 amino acids. Germline V gene sequence: CDR1 DFQATT, CDR2 SNEGSKA (reference sequence). Here the CDR3 reads CSPQVTDTQYF. CDR3 nucleotides: TGCAGCCCCCAGGTTACAGATACGCAGTATTTT.

The J gene is TRBJ1-6, the V gene TRBV5-4; 9 bases line up with TRBD1. The CDR3 length is 14 residues. J was trimmed by 8 bases and V by 5 bases; bases with no gene match: 5. Germline V lookup: CDR1 SGHNT, CDR2 YYREEE (reference sequence). CDR3 region: CASRERQGDSPLHF. DNA of the CDR3: TGTGCCAGCAGAGAACGACAGGGGGATTCACCCCTCCACTTT.